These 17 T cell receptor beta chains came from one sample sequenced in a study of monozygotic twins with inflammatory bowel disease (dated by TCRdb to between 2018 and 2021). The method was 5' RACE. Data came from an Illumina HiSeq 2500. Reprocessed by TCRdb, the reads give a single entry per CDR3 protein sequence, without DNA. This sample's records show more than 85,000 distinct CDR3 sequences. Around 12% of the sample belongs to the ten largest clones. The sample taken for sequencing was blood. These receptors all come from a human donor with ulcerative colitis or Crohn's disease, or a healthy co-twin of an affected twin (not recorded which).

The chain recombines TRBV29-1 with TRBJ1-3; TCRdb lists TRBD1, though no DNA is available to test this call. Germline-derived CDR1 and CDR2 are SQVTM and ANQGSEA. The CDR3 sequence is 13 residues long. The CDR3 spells CSATGNSGNTIYF.

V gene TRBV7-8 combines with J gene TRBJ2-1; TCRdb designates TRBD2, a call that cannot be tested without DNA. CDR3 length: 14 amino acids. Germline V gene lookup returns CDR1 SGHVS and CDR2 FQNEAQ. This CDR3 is CASSPVAGKNEQFF.

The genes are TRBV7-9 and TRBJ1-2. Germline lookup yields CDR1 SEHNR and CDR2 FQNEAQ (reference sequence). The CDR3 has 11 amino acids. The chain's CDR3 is CASRVAAGYTF.

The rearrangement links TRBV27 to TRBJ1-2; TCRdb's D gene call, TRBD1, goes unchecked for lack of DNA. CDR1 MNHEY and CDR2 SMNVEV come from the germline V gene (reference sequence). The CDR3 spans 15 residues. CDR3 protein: CASSFGGAANYGYTF.

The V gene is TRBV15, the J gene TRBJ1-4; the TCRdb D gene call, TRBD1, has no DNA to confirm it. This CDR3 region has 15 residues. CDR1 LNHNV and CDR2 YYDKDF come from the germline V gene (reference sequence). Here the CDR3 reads CATSRTDRAGEKLFF. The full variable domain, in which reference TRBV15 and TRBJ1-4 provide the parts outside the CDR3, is DAMVIQNPRYQVTQFGKPVTLSCSQTLNHNVMYWYQQKSSQAPKLLFHYYDKDFNNEADTPDNFQSRRPNTSFCFLDIRSPGLGDTAMYLCATSRTDRAGEKLFFGSGTQLSVL.

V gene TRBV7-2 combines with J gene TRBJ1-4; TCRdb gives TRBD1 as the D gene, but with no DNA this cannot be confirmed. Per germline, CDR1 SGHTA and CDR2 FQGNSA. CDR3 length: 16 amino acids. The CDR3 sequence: CASSLSAGTASEKLFF. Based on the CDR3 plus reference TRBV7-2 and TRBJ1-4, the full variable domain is GAGVSQSPSNKVTEKGKDVELRCDPISGHTALYWYRQSLGQGLEFLIYFQGNSAPDKSGLPSDRFSAERTGGSVSTLTIQRTQQEDSAVYLCASSLSAGTASEKLFFGSGTQLSVL.

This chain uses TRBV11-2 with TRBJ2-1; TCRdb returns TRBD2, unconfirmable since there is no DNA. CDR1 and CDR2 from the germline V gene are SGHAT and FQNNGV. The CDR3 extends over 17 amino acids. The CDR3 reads CASSSRTSGTVHNEQFF.

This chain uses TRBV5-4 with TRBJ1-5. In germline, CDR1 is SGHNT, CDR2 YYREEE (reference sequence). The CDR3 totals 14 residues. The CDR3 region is CASSLDGPNQPQHF.

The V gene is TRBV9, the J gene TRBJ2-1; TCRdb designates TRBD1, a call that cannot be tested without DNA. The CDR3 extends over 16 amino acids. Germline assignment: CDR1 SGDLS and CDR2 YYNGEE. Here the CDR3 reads CASSIQQGDGYNEQFF. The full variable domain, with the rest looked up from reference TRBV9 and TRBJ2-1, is DSGVTQTPKHLITATGQRVTLRCSPRSGDLSVYWYQQSLDQGLQFLIQYYNGEERAKGNILERFSAQQFPDLHSELNLSSLELGDSALYFCASSIQQGDGYNEQFFGPGTRLTVL.

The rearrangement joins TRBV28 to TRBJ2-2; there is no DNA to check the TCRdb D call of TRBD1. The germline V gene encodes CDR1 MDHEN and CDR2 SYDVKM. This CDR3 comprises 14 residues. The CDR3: CASTLLWDTGELFF.

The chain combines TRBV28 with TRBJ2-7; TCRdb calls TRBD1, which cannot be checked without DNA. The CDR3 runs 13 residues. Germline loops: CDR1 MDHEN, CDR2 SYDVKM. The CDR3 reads CASSPGQSYEQYF.

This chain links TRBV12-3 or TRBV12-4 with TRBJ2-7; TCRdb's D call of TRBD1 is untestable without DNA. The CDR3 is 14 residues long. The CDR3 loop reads CASSESGVSYEQYF.

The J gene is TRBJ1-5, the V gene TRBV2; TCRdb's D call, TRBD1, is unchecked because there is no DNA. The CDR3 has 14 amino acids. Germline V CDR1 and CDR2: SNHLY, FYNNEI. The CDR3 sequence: CASTPMTVGQPQHF. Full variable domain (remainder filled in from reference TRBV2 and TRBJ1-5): EPEVTQTPSHQVTQMGQEVILRCVPISNHLYFYWYRQILGQKVEFLVSFYNNEISEKSEIFDDQFSVERPDGSNFTLKIRSTKLEDSAMYFCASTPMTVGQPQHFGDGTRLSIL.

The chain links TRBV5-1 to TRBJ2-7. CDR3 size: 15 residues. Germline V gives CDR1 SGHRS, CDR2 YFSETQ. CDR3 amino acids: CASSLGQGGPYEQYF.

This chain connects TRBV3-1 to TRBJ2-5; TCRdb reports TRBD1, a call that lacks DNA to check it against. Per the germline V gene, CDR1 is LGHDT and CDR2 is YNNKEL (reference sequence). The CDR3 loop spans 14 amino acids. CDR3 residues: CASSEDRTWETQYF.

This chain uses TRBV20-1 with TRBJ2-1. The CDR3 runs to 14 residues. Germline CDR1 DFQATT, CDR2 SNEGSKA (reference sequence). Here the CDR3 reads CRAKDRSSYNEQFF.

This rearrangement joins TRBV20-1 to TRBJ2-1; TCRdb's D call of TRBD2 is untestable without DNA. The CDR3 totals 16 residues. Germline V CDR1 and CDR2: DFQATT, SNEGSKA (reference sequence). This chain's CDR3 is CSTRYVGLAAYNEQFF.